This T cell receptor beta chain was documented in a study of cytomegalovirus exposure and HLA in healthy donors listed by TCRdb under 2017. Some background on the complete study: According to an earlier analysis of around 600 of the donors, roughly 180 million T cells yielded over 100 million unique TCR beta sequences and more than 250 Gb of sequence data. Among about 400 genotyped donors of the cohort, an average of around 240,000 unique TCR beta nucleotide sequences was sequenced per donor, of which 15% to 20% were non-productive. Genome-wide SNP genotypes for about three fifths of the roughly 670 donors were used in a later genetic analysis, which treated that subset as a discovery cohort. An early release that covered about 600 HLA-typed donors contained approximately 320 gigabases of sequencing data and some 87 million unique TCR sequences. The study aimed to test whether signatures of past pathogen exposure could be identified by cataloging public T cell receptors. Of the roughly 400 genotyped donors, approximately 80% were placed in the genetic ancestry cluster associated with self-reported Caucasian donors. Typing coverage differed by locus: A, B, C, DRB1 and DQB1 were typed in about 620-640 donors, DQA1 in roughly 510, DPA1 in around 580, and DPB1 in roughly 450. In addition to the first cohort of hundreds of subjects, a separate validation cohort of approximately 130 different subjects was used. Donor age, sex, ethnicity and CMV serostatus were compiled alongside the repertoire data. Four to six DR-DQ haplotypes were handled as single units for association and clustering, since linkage in the cohort was strong. All discovery cohort repertoires had been generated on a single sequencing platform. The study profiled the T cell repertoires of hundreds of subjects by immunosequencing and related them to cytomegalovirus serostatus. To study patterns of TCR occurrence, a later analysis re-analyzed previously published TCR beta repertoires from 550 to 800 donors and added high-resolution HLA genotyping. Rather than using new phenotypic data, the later analysis identified candidate immune exposures from TCR beta sequences and from how often those sequences occurred across donors. Class I and class II HLA loci were covered by the typing at four-digit resolution. High-throughput TCR immunosequencing, statistical association of individual TCRs with disease status, and machine learning were combined to predict cytomegalovirus infection status. To decide whether each TCR beta V gene segment behaved as functional or pseudogenic, an earlier analysis of fewer than 750 of the donors relied on high-throughput TCR beta sequencing.

The library was built by means of the immunoSEQ multiplex PCR assay. The multiplex PCR relied on a mix of 60 forward primers for TCR Vbeta segments and 13 reverse primers for TCR Jbeta segments. The CDR3 region of rearranged TCR beta genes was amplified from genomic DNA with a multiplex PCR assay. On the Illumina HiSeq System, the amplified TCR beta libraries were sequenced as 87-base-pair reads. The paper's data handling went like this. A later analysis tallied 75 million to 95 million unique TCR beta chains across the 666 repertoires, and approximately 12 million of those chains were shared by two or more donors. To remove PCR and sequencing errors, raw reads were error-corrected and collapsed into unique sequences using a nearest-neighbor algorithm that merged closely related sequences. CDR3 sequences were aligned to IMGT reference sequences to assign V, D and J gene segments. Each retained sequence needed at least a six-nucleotide match to both a V gene segment and a J gene segment. Rearrangements were called productive when the CDR3 lacked stop codons and stayed in frame with V and J; all others were non-productive. CDR3 was defined by IMGT convention, running from the second conserved V-encoded cysteine to the conserved J-encoded phenylalanine. In an earlier analysis of around 570 of the donors, sequences lacking an unambiguous match to a single V gene segment were excluded. An earlier analysis of a few hundred of the donors called V segments functional above 56.7% productive rearrangements and segregating when the between-donor standard deviation exceeded 5%. A statistical classification framework was built to diagnose cytomegalovirus status from the catalog of TCR beta chain sequences. A later analysis assigned V and J genes by comparing TCR nucleotide sequences with IMGT/GENE-DB human TR gene sequences. In a later analysis, CDR3 sequences and most-parsimonious VDJ recombination scenarios were assigned using the TCRdist pipeline. In a later analysis, each TCR beta chain was defined by its CDR3 amino acid sequence together with its V-gene family, and reads without a unique V-gene family were excluded. A later analysis removed nearly 600 highly shared, low-generation-probability nucleotide sequences to deal with suspected cross-contamination and a sequencing artifact. For each public chain, a later analysis derived a clonal expansion index from normalized ranks of inferred template counts within each repertoire. Generation probabilities in a later analysis came from a VDJ recombination model fitted to out-of-frame rearrangements, and those results were checked against IGoR. Hypergeometric tests were used in a later analysis to score TCR-TCR, TCR-HLA and TCR-CMV co-occurrence, with a repertoire-size bias correction applied to the TCR pairs. False discovery rates were estimated in a later analysis by permuting HLA or CMV assignments 20 times. A later analysis grouped co-occurring TCRs with DBSCAN, adding TCRdist sequence similarity when clustering within HLA-allele-positive subsets. Co-occurrence clustering excluded repertoires with fewer than 30,000 or more than 120,000 public chains, plus five with anomalous nucleotide sharing. What TCRdb holds here is the immuneACCESS table cut down to in-frame rearrangements. Part of the clones is not present; checked against another copy, under half of the missing clones reflect an unresolved V gene, and the others are unexplained. Clone size and V and J calls were adopted from that table, with D and trimming inferred from the DNA. The sample table lists 110,000 to 150,000 clones, 82% of them with a count of one. The biggest ten clones account for around 1.9% of the sample.

Concerning this clone itself: What antigen it recognizes has not been identified. It has no much larger one-base neighbor in the sample; base qualities were not kept.

Points the paper makes about the study in general: HLA typing was unavailable for some donors at each locus, so association tests used only the typed subset. In a later genetic analysis, a missense DCLRE1C variant was associated with V-gene and J-gene trimming of TCR beta chains, and the association was replicated in an independent cohort. According to a later genetic analysis, donors in an Asian-associated ancestry cluster had fewer N-insertions in productive TCRs than the approximately 630-donor mean. In a later analysis, several top co-occurrence clusters were reported to appear linked to parvovirus B19, influenza, CMV and Epstein-Barr virus. Correlated functional status among segregating V segments might be attributable to linkage disequilibrium, but an unknown experimental factor could not be ruled out. The authors suggested that the approach could potentially be extended to other disease states and immunological phenotypes. CMV serostatus was the only immune exposure information available for the cohort. This cohort had only TCR beta chains sequenced, and the lack of alpha or paired-chain data limited which features could be detected. Strong co-occurrence of HLA alleles, especially DR and DQ, made assigning TCR associations to individual alleles difficult. In a later analysis, HLA-associated TCR beta chains were found to be more clonally expanded and to have lower generation probabilities than equally common non-associated chains. The sequencing pipeline was judged likely to have produced a cluster of highly shared sequence variants as a technical artifact. A later analysis found that TCR association rates varied across HLA loci, with DRB1 alleles showing the most associated TCRs and HLA-C alleles the fewest. Three of the identified cytomegalovirus-associated TCR beta chains were confirmed in vitro to be specific for cytomegalovirus antigens. A later analysis associated 16,951 TCR beta sequences with specific HLA alleles at a false discovery rate of 0.05. In the study, about 150 TCR beta chains were listed as associated with cytomegalovirus. Across donors, most TCR sequences were observed very rarely, whereas some public TCRs were present in many individuals. A further reported finding was that TCR beta sequences accurately predicted the HLA-A and HLA-B alleles for most subjects in the first cohort. Over 15 rarely observed V segments, including chromosome 9 orphons, were excluded from the earlier analysis of approximately 500 of the donors because counts were too low. In an earlier analysis of about 600 of the donors, most TCR beta V segments appeared in productive rearrangements about 90% or about 30% of the time, broadly matching IMGT annotations. Roughly uniform sequencing depth across donors was assumed in presence/absence analyses, although this assumption may not hold. In both the original and validation cohorts, the classifier was reported to diagnose cytomegalovirus status with high specificity and sensitivity. A later analysis found that most CMV-associated TCR beta chains appeared HLA-restricted, with HLA associations seemingly driven largely by CMV exposure.

The cohort consisted of 600 or so healthy bone marrow donors. At the time of sampling, all cohort members were nominally healthy, though unrecorded immune exposures were likely present. The donor was CMV seronegative and belonged to the group of around 350 seronegative cohort members. Every donor gave a peripheral blood sample, and the peripheral blood mononuclear cells from that sample were used for TCR beta sequencing. The Qiagen DNeasy Blood Extraction Kit was used to extract genomic DNA from the blood cell samples. This TCR derives from a woman between 35 and 50 years old in good health and CMV-seronegative. The source material was PBMCs.

Here is the DNA: TGTGCCAGCAGTGTGCGCCGGGACAGGGCCCTTATCGCGAACACCGGGGAGCTGTTTTTT. This sequence encodes CASSVRRDRALIANTGELFF. Rearrangement joined TRBV27 to TRBJ2-2; TRBD1 aligns with 9 central bases. The CDR3 goes from the cysteine to the phenylalanine over 20 residues. The only DNA kept is the CDR3, 60 bases in frame from the first base. V is trimmed back by 5 bases and J by 0 bases, and the junction contains 16 bases that no gene match accounts for. The germline V gene (reference sequence) supplies CDR1 MNHEY and CDR2 SMNVEV.